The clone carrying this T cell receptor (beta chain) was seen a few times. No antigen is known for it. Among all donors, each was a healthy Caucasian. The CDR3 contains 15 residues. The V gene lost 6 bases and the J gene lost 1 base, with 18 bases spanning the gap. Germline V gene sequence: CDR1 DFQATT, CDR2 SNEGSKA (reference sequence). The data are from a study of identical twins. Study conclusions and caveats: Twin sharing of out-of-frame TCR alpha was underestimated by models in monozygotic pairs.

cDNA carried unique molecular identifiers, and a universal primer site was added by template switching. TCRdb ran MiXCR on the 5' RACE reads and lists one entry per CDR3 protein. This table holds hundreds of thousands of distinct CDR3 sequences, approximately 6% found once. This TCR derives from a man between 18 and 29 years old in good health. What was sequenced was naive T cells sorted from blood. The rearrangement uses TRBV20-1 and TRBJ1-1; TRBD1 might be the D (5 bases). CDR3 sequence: CSARISGRQNTEAFF. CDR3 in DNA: TGCAGTGCCCGAATCTCGGGACGGCAGAACACTGAAGCTTTCTTT.